These T cell receptor beta chains were read from a single sample in a study of shared clonotypes between healthy human individuals. TCRdb keeps only in-frame clones here, not all; method: immunoSEQ multiplex PCR. In the table there are about 2 million clones, around 95% of which are singletons. What was sequenced was naive CD4+ T cells sorted from blood. Receptors originate from a man aged 18 to 29 in good health. Each CDR3 is given with its conserved first and last residue. A D gene is named only where the DNA matches it firmly. Size values are once, few and many counts, or a class for expanded clones, and some rows have none.

TRBJ1-2,.,TRBV5-1,TRBD1,TGCGCCAGCAGCTCAACAGGGGGAGCTAACTATGGCTACACCTTC,CASSSTGGANYGYTF
TRBJ2-1,.,TRBV10-3,TRBD2,TGTGCCATCAGTGAGACGGGACTAGTTGTCAATGAGCAGTTCTTC,CAISETGLVVNEQFF
TRBJ1-6,.,TRBV5-1,TRBD1,TGCGCCAGCAGCGTCGACAGGGGTGGGAATTCACCCCTCCACTTT,CASSVDRGGNSPLHF
TRBJ2-3,.,TRBV6-1,.,TGTGCCAGCAGGGCGTGGCCTAGCACAGATACGCAGTATTTT,CASRAWPSTDTQYF
TRBJ2-2,.,TRBV5-4,.,TGTGCCAGCAGTCAGGACTTTTCGAACACCGGGGAGCTGTTTTTT,CASSQDFSNTGELFF
TRBJ1-6,once,TRBV28,.,TGTGCCAGCAGTTTGTTCCGGAGCTCCTATAATTCACCCCTCCACTTT,CASSLFRSSYNSPLHF
TRBJ2-2,.,TRBV10-3,.,TGTGCCATCAGTGAGTCGGTGACCGGGGAGCTGTTTTTT,CAISESVTGELFF
TRBJ2-5,.,TRBV19,TRBD2,TGTGCCAGTAGTCCGCGTGGGTCGGGAGGTCAAGAGACCCAGTACTTC,CASSPRGSGGQETQYF
TRBJ2-3,.,TRBV18,.,TGTGCCAGCTCACCACAGATTAGCGGCGCTTCCACAGATACGCAGTATTTT,CASSPQISGASTDTQYF
TRBJ1-1,.,TRBV6-6,.,TGTGCCAGCAGTACTCCGGGACCGTATGAAGCTTTCTTT,CASSTPGPYEAFF
TRBJ2-2,.,TRBV18,.,TGTGCCAGCTCACCACCCCTGAACACCGGGGAGCTGTTTTTT,CASSPPLNTGELFF
TRBJ2-1,.,TRBV7-9,.,TGTGCCAGCCTTCTAGCAGGGAGCTACAATGAGCAGTTCTTC,CASLLAGSYNEQFF
TRBJ2-7,.,TRBV7-2,TRBD2,TGTGCCAGCAGGCCGTCCGGGGGGTCGGGCGAGCAGTACTTC,CASRPSGGSGEQYF
TRBJ2-5,.,TRBV5-4,.,TGTGCCAGCAGCTTGGTATCGGGACTTGGTGGGGGGGAGACCCAGTACTTC,CASSLVSGLGGGETQYF
TRBJ2-2,.,TRBV4-2,TRBD2,TGTGCCAGCGGACCCGTAATAGCGGGAGCACTAGGAGGCGGGGAGCTGTTTTTT,CASGPVIAGALGGGELFF
TRBJ1-1,.,TRBV6-5,.,TGTGCCAGCAGTTACGGGGGAAGCACTGAAGCTTTCTTT,CASSYGGSTEAFF
TRBJ2-7,once,TRBV27,TRBD1,TGTGCCAGCAGTGGGGCCGGGACAGGGGAATACGAGCAGTACTTC,CASSGAGTGEYEQYF
TRBJ1-1,.,TRBV7-2,TRBD1,TGTGCCAGCAGCAGAGGACAGGCCACTGAAGCTTTCTTT,CASSRGQATEAFF
TRBJ1-6,.,TRBV5-1,.,TGCGCCAGCAGCTTGTCAGGGAGAGATTCACCCCTCCACTTT,CASSLSGRDSPLHF
TRBJ2-7,.,TRBV6-4,.,TGTGCCAGCAGTGACTCAGCAGGGACCTACGAGCAGTACTTC,CASSDSAGTYEQYF
TRBJ2-7,.,TRBV10-3,.,TGTGCCATCAGCGAAAGGCAGGGTTCATACGAGCAGTACTTC,CAISERQGSYEQYF
TRBJ1-3,.,TRBV6-5,.,TGTGCCAGCAGTAGAGGGGAGGCGGGAAACACCATATATTTT,CASSRGEAGNTIYF
TRBJ1-2,.,TRBV10-3,.,TGTGCCATCGCCAACGGGGGCGCCGGTGGCTACACCTTC,CAIANGGAGGYTF
TRBJ1-2,.,TRBV5-6,.,TGTGCCAGCAGCTTCGGCCGGACTAACTATGGCTACACCTTC,CASSFGRTNYGYTF
TRBJ2-5,.,TRBV5-6,.,TGTGCCAGCAAGGGACCGGGACCTGGGTGGGAGACCCAGTACTTC,CASKGPGPGWETQYF
TRBJ1-3,once,TRBV5-4,TRBD1,TGTGCCAGCAGCTTGGTTAGGGGGCCGGCTGGAAACACCATATATTTT,CASSLVRGPAGNTIYF
TRBJ2-3,.,TRBV27,TRBD2,TGTGCCAGCGCCTCTAGCGGGAGCTTGTCACGTACGCAGTATTTT,CASASSGSLSRTQYF
TRBJ1-6,.,TRBV11-2,.,TGTGCCAGCAGCTTGGACAGTCATAATTCACCCCTCCACTTT,CASSLDSHNSPLHF
TRBJ1-2,once,TRBV6-5,.,TGTGCCAGCACCGATCCAGGGTCTGGCTACACCTTC,CASTDPGSGYTF
TRBJ1-4,.,TRBV7-6,.,TGTGCCAGCAGCCTCGGACAGAAGAAGGCAACTAATGAAAAACTGTTTTTT,CASSLGQKKATNEKLFF
TRBJ2-2,.,TRBV28,.,TGTGCCAGCAGTCAAAGCGGGGAGCTGTTTTTT,CASSQSGELFF
TRBJ2-7,.,TRBV5-4,.,TGTGCCAGCAGCTTGGACGCGGGGTTCTACGAGCAGTACTTC,CASSLDAGFYEQYF
TRBJ2-3,.,TRBV7-9,.,TGTGCCAGCAGCCTTGAACGGGGAAGGGGAGCGGCAGATACGCAGTATTTT,CASSLERGRGAADTQYF
TRBJ2-7,.,TRBV6-1,.,TGTGCCAGCAGTGAACCTGGTGGAGCCTCCTACGAGCAGTACTTC,CASSEPGGASYEQYF
TRBJ2-2,.,TRBV7-2,TRBD2,TGTGCCAGCAGCTTTGCACCGACTAGCGGGAGTAACGGGGAGCTGTTTTTT,CASSFAPTSGSNGELFF
TRBJ2-1,.,TRBV10-3,TRBD2,TGTGCCATCAGTGAGTCGAGCGGGAACAATGAGCAGTTCTTC,CAISESSGNNEQFF
TRBJ1-3,.,TRBV5-4,TRBD1,TGTGCCAGCACCTGGACAGGAGGAAACACCATATATTTT,CASTWTGGNTIYF
TRBJ1-3,once,TRBV18,.,TGTGCCAGCTCACCTGGCAGGGTTGGAAACACCATATATTTT,CASSPGRVGNTIYF
TRBJ2-3,.,TRBV9,.,TGTGCCAGCAGCGGCCTAGGGGTTAGCACAGATACGCAGTATTTT,CASSGLGVSTDTQYF
TRBJ2-3,.,TRBV11-2,TRBD2,TGTGCCAGCAGCTCCAGGACTAGCAGATACGGGACAGATACGCAGTATTTT,CASSSRTSRYGTDTQYF